This paragraph reports one T cell receptor beta chain. In germline, CDR1 is SGDLS, CDR2 YYNGEE. This CDR3 is built from 15 residues. With V trimmed by 5 bases and J by 1 base, 6 bases remained unmatched. This entry is derived from a study of CD8 T cells in Susac syndrome. It was with random hexamers that about 0.45 to 1 ug RNA was reverse transcribed. The immunoSEQ assay covered 54 Vbeta and 13 Jbeta segments for CDR3. MiXCR, run by TCRdb on the immunoSEQ multiplex PCR reads, gives a single entry per CDR3 protein. The repertoire holds roughly 110,000 distinct CDR3 sequences, with approximately 93% as singletons. CD8+ and CD4+ T cells were negatively isolated; TEMRA cells were FACS-enriched.

The source is a human donor with Susac syndrome. V and J are TRBV9 and TRBJ2-5; 9 bases line up with TRBD1. The material sequenced was CD8+ T cells from PBMCs. The CDR3 nucleotides read TGTGCCAGCAGTGTACACAGGGGGCCCCAAGAGACCCAGTACTTC. Residues: CASSVHRGPQETQYF.